This is a list of T cell receptor beta chains from one sample in a study of regulatory T cells in long-lasting Graves disease. MiXCR, applied by TCRdb to the multiplex PCR reads, yields one record per CDR3 protein. The sample carries 500,000 to 700,000 distinct CDR3 sequences, 15% to 20% recorded once. This sample also belongs to another study, concerning T cells in Graves' hyperthyroidism and ophthalmopathy.

The sample here was peripheral blood mononuclear cells (PBMCs), taken at new diagnosis, from a patient treated with antithyroid drugs. The receptors originated from a woman aged 25 to 39 with Graves disease. Both conserved end residues are part of each CDR3. A D gene is named only where the DNA matches it firmly. The size entry is marked missing in some rows and otherwise reads once, few, many or a size class.

>.|TRBV7-9|many|TRBJ2-5
TGTGCCAGCAGCTTAGGGGGGATATTCGGAGAGACCCAGTACTTC
CASSLGGIFGETQYF
>.|TRBV11-2|.|TRBJ1-2
TGTGCCAGCAGCTTAGTCGGGGGGGCGCTTTATGGCTACACCTTC
CASSLVGGALYGYTF
>TRBD1|TRBV12-3/TRBV12-4|many|TRBJ1-1
TGTGCCAGCAGTTCCGGGACAGGGGTGGCTGAAGCTTTCTTT
CASSSGTGVAEAFF
>TRBD1|TRBV18|few|TRBJ2-3
TGTGCCAGCTCACCACGACAGGGGGGAGATACGCAGTATTTT
CASSPRQGGDTQYF
>TRBD1|TRBV28|many|TRBJ1-2
TGTGCCAGCAGTTCGGGACAGGACTATGGCTACACCTTC
CASSSGQDYGYTF
>TRBD2|TRBV19|few|TRBJ2-7
TGTGCCAGTAGTATAGATCCAGGGACTAGCGGCGAGCAGTACTTC
CASSIDPGTSGEQYF
>TRBD1|TRBV30|few|TRBJ1-6
TGTGCCTGGAGGAGAAAAGGGGGCGCCGATTCTTCACCCCTCCACTTT
CAWRRKGGADSSPLHF
>TRBD2|TRBV5-4|.|TRBJ2-7
TGTGCCAGCAGCGGGGGACTAAACTCCTACGAGCAGTACTTC
CASSGGLNSYEQYF
>TRBD2|TRBV18|.|TRBJ2-1
TGTGCCAGCTCACCTCTCCTCTTGACTAGCGGCAACAATGAGCAGTTCTTC
CASSPLLLTSGNNEQFF
>TRBD1|TRBV30|few|TRBJ1-1
TGTGCCTGGGTACTGGGACAGGCCATTGAAGCTTTCTTT
CAWVLGQAIEAFF
>TRBD2|TRBV7-9|many|TRBJ2-2
TGTGCCAGCAGGTTAGCGGGAGACCACACCGGGGAGCTGTTTTTT
CASRLAGDHTGELFF
>.|TRBV20-1|few|TRBJ2-2
TGCAGTGCTAGAGACCCCGGGTCGCCCCCCGGGGAGCTGTTTTTT
CSARDPGSPPGELFF
>.|TRBV28|many|TRBJ1-5
TGTGCCAGCAGCCGAGAAGAGGGCAGGGTAGGGCGGCCCCAGCATTTT
CASSREEGRVGRPQHF
>.|TRBV27|many|TRBJ2-7
TGTGCCAGCATGGGTGCAGGGGTGACGTCCTACGAGCAGTACTTC
CASMGAGVTSYEQYF
>TRBD2|TRBV7-9|few|TRBJ2-1
TGTGCCAGCAGCCGGATGACAGCGGGAGGAACGTCCTACAATGAGCAGTTCTTC
CASSRMTAGGTSYNEQFF
>.|TRBV27|.|TRBJ2-2
TGTGCCAGCAGTTCACTAGCTGGCACCGGGGAGCTGTTTTTT
CASSSLAGTGELFF
>TRBD2|TRBV28|many|TRBJ2-3
TGTGCCAGCCTACCCCCTAGCGGGAGGGGGACAGATACGCAGTATTTT
CASLPPSGRGTDTQYF
>.|TRBV28|many|TRBJ2-1
TGTGCCAGCAGTCCGTTAGTTGCAGCCTACAATGAGCAGTTCTTC
CASSPLVAAYNEQFF
>TRBD1|TRBV27|many|TRBJ1-6
TGTGCCAGCAGTTTTGGGACAGGGAATTCACCCCTCCACTTT
CASSFGTGNSPLHF
>TRBD2|TRBV12-3/TRBV12-4|.|TRBJ2-2
TGTGCCAGCAGCGGAGGGGGTCTAGCGGGGCGCGGGAACACCGGGGAGCTGTTTTTT
CASSGGGLAGRGNTGELFF
>.|TRBV2|many|TRBJ2-5
TGTGCCAGCAGTGAAGAAGCGGTTATTCCTCAAGAGACCCAGTACTTC
CASSEEAVIPQETQYF
>.|TRBV28|.|TRBJ2-3
TGTGCCAGCACCTCGGTGGTCCGGGAAAGAGACCTCACAGATACGCAGTATTTT
CASTSVVRERDLTDTQYF